These T cell receptor beta chains were read from a single sample in a study of OX40 agonist ivuxolimab in advanced cancers. The repertoire was sequenced with immunoSEQ multiplex PCR; TCRdb's copy has only in-frame clones and lacks some. The sample has about 79,000 clones, around 90% seen once. The sequenced sample was CD4+ or CD8+ T cells sorted from blood, obtained in a trial of the OX40 agonist ivuxolimab. The receptor set was obtained from an adult with an advanced solid tumor such as melanoma, head and neck, liver or kidney cancer. Each CDR3 is given with its conserved first and last residue.

j_call v_call cdr3_aa
TRBJ1-4 TRBV6-1 CASSEARSAPKLFF
TRBJ2-4 TRBV5-8 CASSLTQNKAKNIQYF
TRBJ1-2 TRBV2 CASSDDRVDGYTF
TRBJ1-2 TRBV7-9 CASSPGHDGYTF
TRBJ2-1 TRBV30 CAWRSLSRTGSYNEQFF
TRBJ2-5 TRBV18 CASSPQGSQETQYF
TRBJ2-2 TRBV6-5 CASNPLAANTGELFF
TRBJ2-1 TRBV6-5 CASKTTVSSYNEQFF
TRBJ2-1 TRBV5-1 CASSEAGGSYNEQFF
TRBJ2-1 TRBV7-8 CASSLVPSGNSYNEQFF
TRBJ2-2 TRBV9 CASSVSNTGELFF
TRBJ2-7 TRBV10-3 CAIKGQEPYEQYF
TRBJ1-5 TRBV6-5 CASRKSGGANQPQHF
TRBJ1-4 TRBV19 CASSPWDRPEKLFF
TRBJ2-4 TRBV7-8 CASSPRGLAGGGLNIQYF
TRBJ2-7 TRBV15 CATSSLVGLSGEQYF
TRBJ1-5 TRBV6-6 CASSYGNQGQQPQHF
TRBJ2-7 TRBV5-1 CASSKAPLYEQYF
TRBJ1-2 TRBV7-2 CASSLGGTSSYGYTF
TRBJ1-2 TRBV9 CASSEGGSYGYTF
TRBJ2-3 TRBV5-1 CASSLGAGAAGDTQYF
TRBJ1-5 TRBV5-7 CASSLAVFNSNQPQHF
TRBJ2-2 TRBV9 CASSPGLAGDRELFF
TRBJ2-2 TRBV7-3 CASSQLAGELFF
TRBJ2-7 TRBV5-4 CASSLYGPYEQYF
TRBJ2-5 TRBV1 CTSSQEGGEIIQETQYF
TRBJ2-2 TRBV15 CATSRELGRVSGELFF
TRBJ2-5 TRBV18 CASSPDRGETQYF
TRBJ1-6 TRBV5-1 CASSLDTGSASPLHF
TRBJ1-1 TRBV5-1 CASSLAHGQGTEAFF
TRBJ2-2 TRBV27 CASSPQGGSIGELFF
TRBJ1-1 TRBV9 CASSVGHVMTNTEAFF
TRBJ1-2 TRBV28 CASSFRDSDYGYTF
TRBJ1-1 TRBV6-1 CASSANWEADTEAFF
TRBJ1-2 TRBV2 CASSQGRSYTF
TRBJ2-5 TRBV6-5 CASSQQETQYF
TRBJ2-7 TRBV6-5 CASSPTGNPYEQYF
TRBJ1-1 TRBV10-3 CAISWTERDTEAFF
TRBJ2-2 TRBV6-5 CASNPQGSGELFF
TRBJ1-2 TRBV18 CASSPPTNSYYGYTF
TRBJ2-1 TRBV11-1 CASSFDLLSVAQFF
TRBJ2-7 TRBV4-1 CASSQDPQARSYEQYF
TRBJ2-3 TRBV5-1 CASSFGGEDTQYF
TRBJ1-5 TRBV28 CASSLGSNQPQHF
TRBJ2-7 TRBV18 CASSPNTNVGEQYF
TRBJ2-5 TRBV2 CASSRSGSRETQYF
TRBJ2-3 TRBV9 CASSVASGGDTQYF
TRBJ2-1 TRBV6-1 CASSERLGLVSDEQFF
TRBJ1-1 TRBV5-1 CASSHGQFTSGNTEAFF
TRBJ2-1 TRBV7-3 CASSLSGRAFNEQFF
TRBJ2-3 TRBV6-1 CASLDRAITDTQYF
TRBJ2-4 TRBV2 CASIRDRGRRAKNIQYF